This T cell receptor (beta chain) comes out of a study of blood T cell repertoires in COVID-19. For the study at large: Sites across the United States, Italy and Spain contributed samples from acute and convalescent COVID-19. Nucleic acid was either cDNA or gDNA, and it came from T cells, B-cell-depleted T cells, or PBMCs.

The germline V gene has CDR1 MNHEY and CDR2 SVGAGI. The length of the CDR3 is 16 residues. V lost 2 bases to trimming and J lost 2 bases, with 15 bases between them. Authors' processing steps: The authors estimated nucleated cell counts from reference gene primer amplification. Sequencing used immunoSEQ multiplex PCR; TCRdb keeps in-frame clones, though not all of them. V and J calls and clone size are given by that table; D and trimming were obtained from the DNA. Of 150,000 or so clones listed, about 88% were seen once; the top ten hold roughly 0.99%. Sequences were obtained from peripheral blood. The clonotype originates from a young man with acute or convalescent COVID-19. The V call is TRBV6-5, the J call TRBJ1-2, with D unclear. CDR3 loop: CASSYGYGFTNYGYTF. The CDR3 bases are TGTGCCAGCAGTTACGGATACGGGTTTACGAACTATGGCTACACCTTC.